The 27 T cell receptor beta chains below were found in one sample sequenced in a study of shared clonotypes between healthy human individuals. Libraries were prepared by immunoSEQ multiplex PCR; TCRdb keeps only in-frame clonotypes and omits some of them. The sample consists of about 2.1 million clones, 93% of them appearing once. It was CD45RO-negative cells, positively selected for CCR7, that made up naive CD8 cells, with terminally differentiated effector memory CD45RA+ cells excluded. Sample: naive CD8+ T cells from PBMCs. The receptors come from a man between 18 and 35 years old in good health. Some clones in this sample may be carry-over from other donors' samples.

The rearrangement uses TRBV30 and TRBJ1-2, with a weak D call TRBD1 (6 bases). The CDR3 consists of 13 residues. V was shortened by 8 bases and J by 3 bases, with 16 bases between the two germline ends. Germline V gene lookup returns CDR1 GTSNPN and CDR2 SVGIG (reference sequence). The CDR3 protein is CATDLAGDYGYTF. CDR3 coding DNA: TGTGCCACCGACCTCGCAGGGGACTATGGCTACACCTTC.

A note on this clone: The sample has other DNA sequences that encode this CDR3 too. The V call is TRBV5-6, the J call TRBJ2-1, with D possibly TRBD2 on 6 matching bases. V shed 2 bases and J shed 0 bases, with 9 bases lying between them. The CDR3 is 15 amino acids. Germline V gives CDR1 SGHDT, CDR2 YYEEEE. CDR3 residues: CASSFGGSSYNEQFF. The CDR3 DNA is TGTGCCAGCAGCTTCGGAGGGAGCTCCTACAATGAGCAGTTCTTC.

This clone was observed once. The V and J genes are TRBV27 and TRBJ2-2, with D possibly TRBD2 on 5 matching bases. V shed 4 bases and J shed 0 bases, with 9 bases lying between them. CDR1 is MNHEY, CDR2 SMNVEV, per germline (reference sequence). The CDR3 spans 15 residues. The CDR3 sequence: CASSSDFANTGELFF. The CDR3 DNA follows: TGTGCCAGCAGTTCGGACTTTGCGAACACCGGGGAGCTGTTTTTT.

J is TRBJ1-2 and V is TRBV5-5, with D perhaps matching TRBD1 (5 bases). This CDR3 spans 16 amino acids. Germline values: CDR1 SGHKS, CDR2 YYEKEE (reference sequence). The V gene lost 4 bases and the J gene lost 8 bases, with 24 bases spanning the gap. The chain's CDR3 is CASSPPAVRAVDGYTF. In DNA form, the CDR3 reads TGTGCCAGCAGCCCCCCGGCGGTCAGGGCGGTTGACGGCTACACCTTC.

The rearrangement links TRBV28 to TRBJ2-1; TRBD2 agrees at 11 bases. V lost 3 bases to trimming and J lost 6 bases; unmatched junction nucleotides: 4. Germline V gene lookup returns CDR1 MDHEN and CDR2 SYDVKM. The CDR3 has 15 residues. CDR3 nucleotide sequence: TGTGCCAGCAGTTTTAGCGGGGGGGGTACCAATGAGCAGTTCTTC. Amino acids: CASSFSGGGTNEQFF.

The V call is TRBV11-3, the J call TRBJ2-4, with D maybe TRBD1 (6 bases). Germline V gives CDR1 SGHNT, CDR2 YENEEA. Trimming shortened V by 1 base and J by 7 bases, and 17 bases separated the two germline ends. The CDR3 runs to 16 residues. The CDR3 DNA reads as TGTGCCAGCAGCTTAGCCCCCTCAGGGGTTAAGAACATTCAGTACTTC. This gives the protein CASSLAPSGVKNIQYF.

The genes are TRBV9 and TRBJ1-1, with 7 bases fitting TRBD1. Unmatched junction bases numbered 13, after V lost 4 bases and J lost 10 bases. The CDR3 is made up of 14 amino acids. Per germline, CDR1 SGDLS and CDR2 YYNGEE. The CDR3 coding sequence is TGTGCCAGCAGCAACACAGGGGCCGCGGGAGGAGCTTTCTTT. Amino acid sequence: CASSNTGAAGGAFF.

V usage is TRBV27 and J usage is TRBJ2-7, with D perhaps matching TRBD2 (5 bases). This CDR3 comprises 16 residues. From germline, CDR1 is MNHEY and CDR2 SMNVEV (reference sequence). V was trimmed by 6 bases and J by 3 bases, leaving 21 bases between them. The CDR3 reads CASSPNFDYLNYEQYF. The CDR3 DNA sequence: TGTGCCAGCAGCCCTAACTTCGACTACCTGAACTACGAGCAGTACTTC.

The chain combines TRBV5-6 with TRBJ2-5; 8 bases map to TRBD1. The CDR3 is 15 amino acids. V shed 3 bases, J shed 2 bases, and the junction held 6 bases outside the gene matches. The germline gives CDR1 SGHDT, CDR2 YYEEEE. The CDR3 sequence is CASSSDRVLQETQYF. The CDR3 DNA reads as TGTGCCAGCAGCTCGGACAGGGTTTTACAAGAGACCCAGTACTTC. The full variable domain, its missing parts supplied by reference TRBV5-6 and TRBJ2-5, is DAGVTQSPTHLIKTRGQQVTLRCSPKSGHDTVSWYQQALGQGPQFIFQYYEEEERQRGNFPDRFSGHQFPNYSSELNVNALLLGDSALYLCASSSDRVLQETQYFGPGTRLLVL.

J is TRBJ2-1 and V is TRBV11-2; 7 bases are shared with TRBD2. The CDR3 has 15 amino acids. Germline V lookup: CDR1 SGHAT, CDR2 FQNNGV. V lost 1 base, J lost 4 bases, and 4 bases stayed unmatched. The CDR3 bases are TGTGCCAGCAGCTTAGGTCGGACTAGTTACAATGAGCAGTTCTTC. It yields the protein CASSLGRTSYNEQFF.

CDR3 protein: CASSLGHGGYEQYF. The CDR3 DNA is TGTGCCAGCAGCTTAGGACACGGAGGCTACGAGCAGTACTTC. The chain employs TRBV13 and TRBJ2-7, with a tentative D call TRBD2 (5 bases). V was trimmed by 0 bases and J by 3 bases, leaving 9 bases between them. Germline V gene data show CDR1 as PRHDT and CDR2 as FYEKMQ (reference sequence). This CDR3 region has 14 residues.

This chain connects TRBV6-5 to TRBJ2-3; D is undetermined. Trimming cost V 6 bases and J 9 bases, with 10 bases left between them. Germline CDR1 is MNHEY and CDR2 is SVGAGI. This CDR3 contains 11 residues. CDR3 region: CASRSMGTQYF. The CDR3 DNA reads TGTGCCAGCAGGTCCATGGGGACGCAGTATTTT.

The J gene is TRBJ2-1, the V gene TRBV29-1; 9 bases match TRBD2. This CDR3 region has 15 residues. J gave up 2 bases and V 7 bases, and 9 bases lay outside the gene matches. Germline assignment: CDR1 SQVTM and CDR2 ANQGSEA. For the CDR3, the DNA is TGCAGCGCAGGAATCGCTAGCGGGACCTACAATGAGCAGTTCTTC. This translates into CSAGIASGTYNEQFF.

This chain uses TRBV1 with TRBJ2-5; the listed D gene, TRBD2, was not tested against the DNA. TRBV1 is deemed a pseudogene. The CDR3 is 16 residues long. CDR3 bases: TGCACCAGCAGCCAGGAACTAGCGGGAGTCGAGAAGACCCAGTACTTC. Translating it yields CTSSQELAGVEKTQYF.

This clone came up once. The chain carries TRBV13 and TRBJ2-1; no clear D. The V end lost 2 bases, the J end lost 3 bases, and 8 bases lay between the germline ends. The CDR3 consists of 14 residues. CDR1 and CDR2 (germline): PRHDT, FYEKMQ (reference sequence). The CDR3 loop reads CASSLISVYNEQFF. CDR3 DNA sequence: TGTGCCAGCAGCTTAATATCTGTCTACAATGAGCAGTTCTTC.

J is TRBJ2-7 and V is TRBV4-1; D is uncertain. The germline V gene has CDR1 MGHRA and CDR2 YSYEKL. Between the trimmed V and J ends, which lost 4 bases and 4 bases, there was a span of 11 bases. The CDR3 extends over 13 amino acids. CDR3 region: CASSPWADYEQYF. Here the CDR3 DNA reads TGCGCCAGCAGCCCCTGGGCCGATTACGAGCAGTACTTC.

CDR3 bases: TGTGCCAGCAGCAAGGAGCGGGAGACGGGGAGGACCCAGTACTTC. Translated: CASSKERETGRTQYF. The V call is TRBV28, the J call TRBJ2-5; TRBD2 matches at 8 bases. The CDR3 consists of 15 residues. Trimming at V came to 6 bases and at J to 7 bases, leaving 13 bases not matched to a gene. From germline, CDR1 is MDHEN and CDR2 SYDVKM.

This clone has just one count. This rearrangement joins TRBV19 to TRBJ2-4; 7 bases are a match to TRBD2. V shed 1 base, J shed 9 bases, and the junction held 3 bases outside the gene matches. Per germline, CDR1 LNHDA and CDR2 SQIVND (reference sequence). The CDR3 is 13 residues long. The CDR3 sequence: CASSIGSGGIQYF. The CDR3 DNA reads TGTGCCAGTAGTATAGGGTCGGGGGGCATTCAGTACTTC.

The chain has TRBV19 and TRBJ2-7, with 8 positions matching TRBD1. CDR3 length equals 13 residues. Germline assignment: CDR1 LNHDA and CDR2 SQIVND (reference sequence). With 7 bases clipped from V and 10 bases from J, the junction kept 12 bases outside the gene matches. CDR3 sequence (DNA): TGTGCCAGTACCCCTCCCTTCGGACAGGGACAGTACTTC. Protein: CASTPPFGQGQYF.

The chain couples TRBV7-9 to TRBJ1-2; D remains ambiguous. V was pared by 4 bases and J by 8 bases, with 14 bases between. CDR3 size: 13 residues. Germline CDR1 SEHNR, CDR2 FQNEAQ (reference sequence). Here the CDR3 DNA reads TGTGCCAGCAGCTCCAACTACAGAAACGGCTACACCTTC. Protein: CASSSNYRNGYTF.

The CDR3 DNA is TGTGCCAGCAGTTTATTGGGGGGAGGCCAGCCCCAGCATTTT. Its translation is CASSLLGGGQPQHF. The chain has TRBV28 and TRBJ1-5; the D gene is possibly TRBD1 (5 bases). The germline gives CDR1 MDHEN, CDR2 SYDVKM. V dropped 1 base and J dropped 7 bases, with 11 bases sitting between them. The CDR3 has 14 amino acids.

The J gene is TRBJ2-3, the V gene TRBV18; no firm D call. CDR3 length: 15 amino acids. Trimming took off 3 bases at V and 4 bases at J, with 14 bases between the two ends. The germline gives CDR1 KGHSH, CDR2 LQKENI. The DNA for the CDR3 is TGTGCCAGCTCACCTGGTTTAGGGTCTTCAGATACGCAGTATTTT. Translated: CASSPGLGSSDTQYF.

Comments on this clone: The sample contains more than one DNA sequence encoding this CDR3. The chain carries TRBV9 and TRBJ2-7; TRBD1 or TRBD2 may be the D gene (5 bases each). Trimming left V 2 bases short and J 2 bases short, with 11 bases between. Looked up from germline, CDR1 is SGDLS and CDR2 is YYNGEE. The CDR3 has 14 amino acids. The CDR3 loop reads CASSVGTAAYEQYF. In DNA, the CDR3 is TGTGCCAGCAGCGTGGGGACCGCGGCCTACGAGCAGTACTTC.

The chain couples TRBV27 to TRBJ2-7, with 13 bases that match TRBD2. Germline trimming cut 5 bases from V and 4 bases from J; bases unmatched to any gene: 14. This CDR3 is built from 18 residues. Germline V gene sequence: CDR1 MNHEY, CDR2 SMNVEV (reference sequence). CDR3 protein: CASSRTSGSDEGAYEQYF. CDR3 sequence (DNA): TGTGCCAGCAGTAGGACTAGCGGGAGTGATGAGGGGGCATACGAGCAGTACTTC.

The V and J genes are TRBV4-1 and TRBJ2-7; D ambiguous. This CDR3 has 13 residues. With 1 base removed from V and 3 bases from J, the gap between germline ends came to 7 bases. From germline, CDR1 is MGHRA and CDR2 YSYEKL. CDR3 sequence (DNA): TGCGCCAGCAGCCAAGTAATGAGCTACGAGCAGTACTTC. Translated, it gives CASSQVMSYEQYF.

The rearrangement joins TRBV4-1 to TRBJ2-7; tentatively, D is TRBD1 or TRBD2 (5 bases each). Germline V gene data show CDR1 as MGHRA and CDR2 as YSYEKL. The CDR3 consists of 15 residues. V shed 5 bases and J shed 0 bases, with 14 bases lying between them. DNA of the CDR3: TGCGCCAGCAGCTGGGGACGGCAGCCCTCCTACGAGCAGTACTTC. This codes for CASSWGRQPSYEQYF.

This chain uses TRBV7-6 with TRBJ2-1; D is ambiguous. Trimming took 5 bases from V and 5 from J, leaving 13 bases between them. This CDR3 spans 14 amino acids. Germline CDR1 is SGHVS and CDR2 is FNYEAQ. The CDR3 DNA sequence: TGTGCCAGCAGCCAAACTCTAGGAGACAATGAGCAGTTCTTC. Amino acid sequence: CASSQTLGDNEQFF.